This section outlines one TCR beta chain sequence together with its context. The antigen is not known. The same CDR3 is also encoded by other DNA sequences in this sample. These data are taken from a study of cytomegalovirus exposure and HLA in healthy donors. Study overall: Unique TCR beta sequences numbering approximately 120 million came from 190 million or so T cells in an earlier analysis. Findings of the study overall: Relative to the approximately 660-donor mean, N-insertions were reportedly fewer in an Asian-associated ancestry cluster in a later analysis. Productive status was seen about 90% or about 30% of the time for most TCR beta V segments in an earlier analysis. A later analysis associated around 17,000 TCR beta sequences with HLA alleles at a 0.05 false discovery rate.

This CDR3 comprises 13 residues. Unmatched junction bases numbered 1, after V lost 0 bases and J lost 5 bases. Germline V gives CDR1 SGDLS, CDR2 YYNGEE. PCR primers comprised 60 Vbeta and 13 Jbeta primers. Profiling relied on immunoSEQ multiplex PCR, and the TCRdb table lists in-frame clones only, not all of them. The table has tens of thousands of clones, roughly three quarters seen once. The material sequenced was PBMCs. The TCR comes from a young man in good health and CMV-seronegative. The chain joins TRBV9 to TRBJ1-2; 7 bases line up with TRBD1. CDR3 coding DNA: TGTGCCAGCAGCGTAGCAGGGGGATATGGCTACACCTTC. It translates to CASSVAGGYGYTF. Variable domain in full (rest from reference TRBV9 and TRBJ1-2): DSGVTQTPKHLITATGQRVTLRCSPRSGDLSVYWYQQSLDQGLQFLIQYYNGEERAKGNILERFSAQQFPDLHSELNLSSLELGDSALYFCASSVAGGYGYTFGSGTRLTVV.